The entry that follows covers one T cell receptor beta chain sequence. This sample is drawn from a study of blood T cell repertoires in COVID-19. As for the study in general: Sites in the United States, Italy and Spain provided acute and convalescent COVID-19 samples.

Per the original methods: Using reference gene primer amplification, nucleated cell counts were estimated. The data were produced by immunoSEQ multiplex PCR, yet TCRdb's version contains in-frame clones alone and is incomplete. The V and J calls and the clone size are those of that table, but D and trimming were determined from the DNA. The data hold about 87,000 clones, with less than 95% observed a single time. The ends lost 1 base at V and 2 bases at J; junction bases unmatched: 3. CDR3 length: 18 residues. Looked up from germline, CDR1 is ENHRY and CDR2 is SYGVKD. The source of this sequence is a man between 18 and 35 years old with COVID-19, enrolled during active disease. Input material: peripheral blood. This sequence joins TRBV10-3 and TRBJ2-6; 12 positions agree with TRBD1. The CDR3 sequence: CAISEYGTGGAGANVLTF. The CDR3 DNA is TGTGCCATCAGTGAGTATGGGACAGGGGGCGCTGGGGCCAACGTCCTGACTTTC.